Below are 10 T cell receptor beta chains sequenced from a single sample in a study of PD-1 blockade in classical Hodgkin lymphoma. Data came from immunoSEQ multiplex PCR; TCRdb stores just in-frame clones and leaves some out. The profile shows 100,000 or so clones, roughly 91% of them singletons. Sample time point: cycle 4 day 1 (C4D1), after six to seven weeks of nivolumab. No patient escaped relapse after autologous stem cell transplantation, and brentuximab vedotin exposure varied. Here the sequenced sample was peripheral blood mononuclear cells (PBMCs), taken before the fourth cycle of nivolumab. These receptors were taken from a human donor with classical Hodgkin lymphoma.

The chain joins TRBV7-2 to TRBJ2-1; D may be TRBD2 (5 bases). This CDR3 contains 14 residues. V was pared by 4 bases and J by 2 bases, with 9 bases between. Germline CDR1 reads SGHTA; CDR2 reads FQGNSA. DNA for the CDR3: TGTGCCAGCAGCTCTTTCGGGGCCTACAATGAGCAGTTCTTC. Translation: CASSSFGAYNEQFF.

The J gene is TRBJ1-2, the V gene TRBV2; no clear D. This CDR3 contains 13 residues. The germline V gene has CDR1 SNHLY and CDR2 FYNNEI. Trimming removed 4 bases from V and 8 bases from J, with 14 bases in between. CDR3 sequence (DNA): TGTGCCAGCAGTGGGGCGATCCCCGGCGGCTACACCTTC. This codes for CASSGAIPGGYTF. Full variable domain (remainder filled in from reference TRBV2 and TRBJ1-2): EPEVTQTPSHQVTQMGQEVILRCVPISNHLYFYWYRQILGQKVEFLVSFYNNEISEKSEIFDDQFSVERPDGSNFTLKIRSTKLEDSAMYFCASSGAIPGGYTFGSGTRLTVV.

The rearrangement joins TRBV9 to TRBJ1-1; the D is unclear. CDR3 length equals 13 residues. V shed 0 bases and J shed 4 bases, with 7 bases lying between them. Per the germline V gene, CDR1 is SGDLS and CDR2 is YYNGEE. The CDR3 here is CASSVGSITEAFF. The DNA of the CDR3 is TGTGCCAGCAGCGTAGGTAGTATCACTGAAGCTTTCTTT.

The chain joins TRBV5-4 to TRBJ2-5; the D gene could be TRBD1 or TRBD2 (5 bases each). The V gene lost 3 bases and the J gene lost 0 bases, with 9 bases spanning the gap. CDR3 length: 14 residues. Germline assignment: CDR1 SGHNT and CDR2 YYREEE (reference sequence). The CDR3 sequence: CASSSGTNQETQYF. The CDR3 DNA reads as TGTGCCAGCAGCTCCGGGACGAACCAAGAGACCCAGTACTTC. The full variable domain, in which reference TRBV5-4 and TRBJ2-5 provide the parts outside the CDR3, is ETGVTQSPTHLIKTRGQQVTLRCSSQSGHNTVSWYQQALGQGPQFIFQYYREEENGRGNFPPRFSGLQFPNYSSELNVNALELDDSALYLCASSSGTNQETQYFGPGTRLLVL.

The CDR3: CASSVAGGGILNEQFF. CDR3 nucleotides: TGTGCCAGCAGCGTAGCTGGGGGAGGGATACTCAATGAGCAGTTCTTC. The chain carries TRBV9 and TRBJ2-1; TRBD2 matches 7 bases. The V gene end was trimmed by 0 bases and the J gene end by 6 bases; junction bases not matched to a gene: 9. Germline V lookup: CDR1 SGDLS, CDR2 YYNGEE. The CDR3 runs 16 residues.

The V and J genes are TRBV19 and TRBJ2-5; 8 bases are shared with TRBD1. The CDR3 loop spans 13 amino acids. Germline lookup yields CDR1 LNHDA and CDR2 SQIVND (reference sequence). The trim removed 5 bases at V and 4 bases at J, leaving 3 bases unmatched. The CDR3 region has the DNA TGTGCCAGTAGTCCCGGACAGGGAGAGACCCAGTACTTC. Amino acids: CASSPGQGETQYF.

This clone was seen only a few times. The V gene is TRBV15, the J gene TRBJ2-7; D might be TRBD1 or TRBD2, each matching 5 bases. There are 18 residues in the CDR3. The V end lost 1 base, the J end lost 0 bases, and 19 bases lay between the germline ends. Germline V gene data show CDR1 as LNHNV and CDR2 as YYDKDF (reference sequence). The CDR3 here is CATSRGGVGQRSSYEQYF. The CDR3 DNA is TGTGCCACCAGCAGAGGAGGTGTGGGGCAGCGGAGCTCCTACGAGCAGTACTTC.

The J gene is TRBJ1-1, the V gene TRBV30, with D uncertain. Trimming removed 8 bases from V and 4 bases from J, with 23 bases in between. Looked up from germline, CDR1 is GTSNPN and CDR2 is SVGIG (reference sequence). The CDR3 length is 15 residues. The CDR3, as DNA: TGTGCCCATAGGAGGCGGGCTACCCGTGCCACTGAAGCTTTCTTT. Protein product: CAHRRRATRATEAFF.

The chain links TRBV4-2 to TRBJ2-1, with TRBD2 identical over 8 bases. CDR1 is LGHNA, CDR2 YNFKEQ, per germline. CDR3 length: 16 residues. The ends lost 3 bases at V and 6 bases at J; junction bases unmatched: 10. CDR3 sequence reads: CASSHRLAIEVNEQFF. CDR3 DNA sequence: TGTGCCAGCAGCCATAGACTAGCGATAGAGGTCAATGAGCAGTTCTTC.

The chain joins TRBV10-3 to TRBJ2-1; no firm D call. CDR1 ENHRY and CDR2 SYGVKD come from the germline V gene. The CDR3 runs 15 residues. V lost 2 bases to trimming and J lost 0 bases, with 8 bases between them. The CDR3 loop is CAISELSYSYNEQFF. CDR3 DNA: TGTGCCATCAGTGAGCTGAGTTACTCCTACAATGAGCAGTTCTTC.